These T cell receptor beta chains were read from a single sample in a study of T cell repertoires in cytomegalovirus infection. One entry per CDR3 protein, called by TCRdb with MiXCR from the reads. This table has about 310,000 distinct CDR3 sequences, about 9.2% appearing once. Sequencing was carried out using PBMCs. The receptors here all came from a human donor in good health (CMV status not recorded). Some clones in this sample may be carry-over from other donors' samples. The CDR3 runs from the conserved cysteine through the conserved F or W. D genes are given only for firm matches.

TRBV4-1,TRBD2,TRBJ2-1,CASSHAQGKRGSSYNEQFF
TRBV10-3,.,TRBJ2-3,CAISESQGFSTQYF
TRBV28,.,TRBJ2-2,CASSLPDYTGELFF
TRBV6-5,TRBD1,TRBJ2-7,CASSFRDRPKEQYF
TRBV5-4,.,TRBJ2-3,CASSPTPDRDTDTQYF
TRBV28,.,TRBJ2-2,CASSLPTAGTGELFF
TRBV12-3/TRBV12-4,TRBD1,TRBJ2-5,CASSFRTGVRETQYF
TRBV20-1,.,TRBJ2-1,CSAPVRPGIVVNEQFF
TRBV6-5,.,TRBJ2-1,CASSYSNSLGNEQFF
TRBV7-8,.,TRBJ1-2,CASSLKDSYGYTF
TRBV5-5,.,TRBJ2-6,CASRYRDTSGANVLTF
TRBV7-2,TRBD2,TRBJ2-1,CASSLGGLAGAYVQFF
TRBV5-6,.,TRBJ2-3,CASSHGALSTDTQYF
TRBV23-1,.,TRBJ1-2,CASSPECQLRRSRGYTF
TRBV29-1,TRBD1,TRBJ1-2,CSARDREDYGYTF
TRBV29-1,.,TRBJ2-1,CSVESAGQAEQFF
TRBV7-2,.,TRBJ1-2,CASSQRGQTNYGYTF
TRBV7-8,.,TRBJ2-3,CASRQTSFPDTQYF
TRBV12-3/TRBV12-4,.,TRBJ2-5,CASSLFGSARETQYF
TRBV29-1,.,TRBJ1-2,CSVSQGLNYGYTF
TRBV28,.,TRBJ2-5,CASTTSQPLETQYF
TRBV7-8,TRBD2,TRBJ2-1,CASSLGTSLQNEQFF
TRBV24-1,.,TRBJ2-3,CATSPSGEGTDTQYF
TRBV29-1,.,TRBJ1-1,CSVVEGDWMNTEAFF
TRBV20-1,.,TRBJ1-2,CSATQGLNYGYTF
TRBV28,.,TRBJ2-1,CASNGGLYNEQFF
TRBV7-2,.,TRBJ2-1,CASSFSGSSYNEQFF
TRBV19,.,TRBJ2-3,CASRTTSTDTQYF
TRBV2,.,TRBJ2-3,CASTPSGEVADTQYF
TRBV3-1,.,TRBJ1-1,CASSLGGASTEAFF
TRBV7-3,.,TRBJ2-4,CASSTLWGPQGEEAKNIQYF
TRBV6-5,.,TRBJ2-2,CASSYSWDGANTGELFF
TRBV7-9,.,TRBJ2-1,CASSTFRDSNEQFF
TRBV2,.,TRBJ1-5,CASATAQNSNQPQHF
TRBV7-2,.,TRBJ2-1,CASSLLSAHVDEQFF
TRBV5-6,.,TRBJ1-5,CASSSPGERNQPQHF
TRBV2,.,TRBJ1-1,CASSEATGRVPEAFF
TRBV6-2/TRBV6-3,.,TRBJ1-1,CASSYSTLPNTEAFF
TRBV7-8,TRBD1,TRBJ1-1,CASSLDGTGGVEAFF
TRBV5-5,.,TRBJ2-2,CASSLGGSDTGELFF
TRBV7-2,.,TRBJ2-5,CASSTYLETQYF
TRBV20-1,.,TRBJ2-5,CSAVGRSGAVLETQYF
TRBV6-6,.,TRBJ1-1,CAGRQGLGNTEAFF
TRBV6-5,.,TRBJ1-1,CASSPPPLQGPTEAFF
TRBV7-9,.,TRBJ1-1,CATGGNTEAFF
TRBV6-2/TRBV6-3,.,TRBJ2-5,CASSRGTTYQETQYF
TRBV9,.,TRBJ1-6,CASSVYRASSYNSPLHF
TRBV28,TRBD2,TRBJ2-5,CASSLRGVVETQYF
TRBV3-1,.,TRBJ1-3,CASSQYGARSGNTIYF
TRBV9,.,TRBJ2-5,CASSGGTLGETQYF
TRBV19,.,TRBJ2-6,CASSILPSSGANVLTF